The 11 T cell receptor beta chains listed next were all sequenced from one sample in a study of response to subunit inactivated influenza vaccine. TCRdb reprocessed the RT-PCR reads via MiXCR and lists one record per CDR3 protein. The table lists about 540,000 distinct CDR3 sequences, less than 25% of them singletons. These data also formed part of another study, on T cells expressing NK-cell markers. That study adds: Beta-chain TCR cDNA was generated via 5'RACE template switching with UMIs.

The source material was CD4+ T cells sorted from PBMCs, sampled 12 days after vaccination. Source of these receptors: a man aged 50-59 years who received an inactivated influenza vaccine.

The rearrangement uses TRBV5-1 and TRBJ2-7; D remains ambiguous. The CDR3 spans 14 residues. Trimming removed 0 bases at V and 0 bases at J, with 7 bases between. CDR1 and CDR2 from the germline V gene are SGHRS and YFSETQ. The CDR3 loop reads CASSLGLGSYEQYF. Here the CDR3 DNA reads TGCGCCAGCAGCTTGGGACTGGGCTCCTACGAGCAGTACTTC. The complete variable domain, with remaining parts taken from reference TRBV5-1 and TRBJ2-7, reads KAGVTQTPRYLIKTRGQQVTLSCSPISGHRSVSWYQQTPGQGLQFLFEYFSETQRNKGNFPGRFSGRQFSNSRSEMNVSTLELGDSALYLCASSLGLGSYEQYFGPGTRLTVT.

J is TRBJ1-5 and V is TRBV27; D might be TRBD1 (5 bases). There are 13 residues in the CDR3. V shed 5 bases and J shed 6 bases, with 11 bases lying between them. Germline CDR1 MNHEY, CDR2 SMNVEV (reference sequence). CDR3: CASSIRRGQPQHF. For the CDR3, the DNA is TGTGCCAGCAGTATCCGGAGGGGTCAGCCCCAGCATTTT.

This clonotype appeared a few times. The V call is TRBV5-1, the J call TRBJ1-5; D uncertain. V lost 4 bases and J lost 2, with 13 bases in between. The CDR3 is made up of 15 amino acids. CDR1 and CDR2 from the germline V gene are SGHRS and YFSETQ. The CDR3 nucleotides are TGCGCCAGCAGCCGTGGCGGGGAGGGCAATCAGCCCCAGCATTTT. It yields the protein CASSRGGEGNQPQHF.

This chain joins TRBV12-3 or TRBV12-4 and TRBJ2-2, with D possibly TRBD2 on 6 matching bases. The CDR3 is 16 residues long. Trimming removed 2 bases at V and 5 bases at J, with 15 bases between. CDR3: CASSLPGGVGTGELFF. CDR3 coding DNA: TGTGCCAGCAGTTTACCCGGCGGGGTGGGGACCGGGGAGCTGTTTTTT.

This chain's CDR3 is CASSSDSESKNIQYF. CDR3 in DNA: TGTGCCAGCAGCTCCGACAGCGAAAGCAAAAACATTCAGTACTTC. The V and J genes are TRBV4-2 and TRBJ2-4, with D possibly matching TRBD1 (5 bases). The CDR3 is 15 amino acids. CDR1 and CDR2 (germline): LGHNA, YNFKEQ. V lost 5 bases to trimming and J lost 3 bases, with 14 bases between them.

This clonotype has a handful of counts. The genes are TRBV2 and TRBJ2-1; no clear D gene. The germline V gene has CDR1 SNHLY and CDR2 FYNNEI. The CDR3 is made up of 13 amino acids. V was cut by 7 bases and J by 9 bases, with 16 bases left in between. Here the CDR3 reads CASKISLVGEQFF. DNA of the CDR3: TGTGCCAGCAAAATAAGCCTAGTGGGTGAGCAGTTCTTC.

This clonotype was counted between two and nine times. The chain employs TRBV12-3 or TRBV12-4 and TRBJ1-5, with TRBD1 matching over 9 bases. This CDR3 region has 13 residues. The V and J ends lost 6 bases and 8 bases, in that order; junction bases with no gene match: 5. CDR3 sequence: CASRQDRGKPQHF. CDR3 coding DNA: TGTGCCAGCAGACAGGACAGGGGAAAGCCCCAGCATTTT.

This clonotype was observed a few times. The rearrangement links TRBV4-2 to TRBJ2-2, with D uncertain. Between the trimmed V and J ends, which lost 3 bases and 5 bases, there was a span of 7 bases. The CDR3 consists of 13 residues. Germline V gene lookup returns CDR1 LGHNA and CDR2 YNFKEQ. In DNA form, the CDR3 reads TGTGCCAGCAGCCAGGGGTATACCGGGGAGCTGTTTTTT. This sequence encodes CASSQGYTGELFF.

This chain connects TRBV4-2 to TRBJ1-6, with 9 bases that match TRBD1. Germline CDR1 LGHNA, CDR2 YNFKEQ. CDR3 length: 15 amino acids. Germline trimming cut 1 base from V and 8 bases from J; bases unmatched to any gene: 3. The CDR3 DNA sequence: TGTGCCAGCAGCCAAGGGACAGGGGTTGATTCACCCCTCCACTTT. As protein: CASSQGTGVDSPLHF.

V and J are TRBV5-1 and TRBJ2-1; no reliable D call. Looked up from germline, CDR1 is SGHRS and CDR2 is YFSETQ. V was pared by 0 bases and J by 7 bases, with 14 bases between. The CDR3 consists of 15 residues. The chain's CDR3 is CASSLDVVPSNEQFF. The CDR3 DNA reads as TGCGCCAGCAGCTTGGACGTGGTTCCTTCGAATGAGCAGTTCTTC.

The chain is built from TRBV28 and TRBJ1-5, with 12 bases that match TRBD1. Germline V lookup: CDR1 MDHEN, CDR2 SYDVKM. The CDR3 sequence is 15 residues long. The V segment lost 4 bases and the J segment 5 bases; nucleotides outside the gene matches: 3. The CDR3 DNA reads TGTGCCAGCAGTTCGGGACAGGGGGCAGATCAGCCCCAGCATTTT. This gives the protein CASSSGQGADQPQHF.